This record looks at one T cell receptor (beta chain) sequence and its context. Its specificity is not known. With a J-beta primer mix and a sample-barcoded 5' primer, a second PCR ran about 7 to 12 cycles. TCRdb re-analysed the 5' RACE reads in MiXCR, keeping a single row per CDR3 protein. This sample has approximately 800,000 distinct CDR3 sequences, with 55% to 70% found just once. The CDR3 runs to 16 residues. The germline V gene encodes CDR1 SGHTA and CDR2 FQGNSA. V lost 3 bases, J lost 0 bases, and 9 bases lay in between. These data belong to a study of blood T cells in healthy people across ages. General study results and limits: Naive T cell percentage strongly correlated with TCR beta diversity.

Sample donors were healthy Caucasian individuals that came from Russia, aged about 6 to 95. Sample: blood. The chain is built from TRBV7-2 and TRBJ1-6; D perhaps matches TRBD1 (5 bases). This sequence originates from a man aged 30-40 years in good health. CDR3 nucleotides: TGTGCCAGCAGCTTCGACAGTAGCTCCTATAATTCACCCCTCCACTTT. Residues: CASSFDSSSYNSPLHF.